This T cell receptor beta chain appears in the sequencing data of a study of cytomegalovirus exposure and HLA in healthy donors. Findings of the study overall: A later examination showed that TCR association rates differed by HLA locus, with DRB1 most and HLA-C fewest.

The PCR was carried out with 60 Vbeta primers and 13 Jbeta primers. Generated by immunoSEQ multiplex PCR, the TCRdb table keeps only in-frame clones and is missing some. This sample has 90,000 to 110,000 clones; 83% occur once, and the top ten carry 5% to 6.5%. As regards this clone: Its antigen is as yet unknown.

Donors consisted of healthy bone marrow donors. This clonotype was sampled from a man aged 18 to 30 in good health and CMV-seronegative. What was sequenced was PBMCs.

CDR3 nucleotides: TGTGCCAGTAGTATGGGTCAGGGGGGCTACGAGCAGTACTTC. As protein: CASSMGQGGYEQYF. This chain uses TRBV19 with TRBJ2-7; D perhaps matches TRBD1 (7 bases). Trimming took 3 bases from V and 3 from J, leaving 12 bases between them. This CDR3 contains 14 residues. The germline V gene has CDR1 LNHDA and CDR2 SQIVND (reference sequence). Based on the CDR3 plus reference TRBV19 and TRBJ2-7, the full variable domain is DGGITQSPKYLFRKEGQNVTLSCEQNLNHDAMYWYRQDPGQGLRLIYYSQIVNDFQKGDIAEGYSVSREKKESFPLTVTSAQKNPTAFYLCASSMGQGGYEQYFGPGTRLTVT.